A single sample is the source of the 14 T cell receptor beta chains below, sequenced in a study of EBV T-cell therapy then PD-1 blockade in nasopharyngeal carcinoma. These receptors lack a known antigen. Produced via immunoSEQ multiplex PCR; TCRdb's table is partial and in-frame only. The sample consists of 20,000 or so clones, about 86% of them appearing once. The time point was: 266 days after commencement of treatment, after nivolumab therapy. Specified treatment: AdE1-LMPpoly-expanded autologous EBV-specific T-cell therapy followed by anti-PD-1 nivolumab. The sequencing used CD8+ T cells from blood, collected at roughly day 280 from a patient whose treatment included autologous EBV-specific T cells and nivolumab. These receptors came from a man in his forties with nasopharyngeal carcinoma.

Here the CDR3 DNA reads TGTGCCAGCAGTTTATCACAAGTCTACAATGAGCAGTTCTTC. Its protein is CASSLSQVYNEQFF. The V and J genes are TRBV27 and TRBJ2-1; D not certain. Trimming pared 0 bases from V and 3 bases from J, leaving 6 bases between. Germline V gene data show CDR1 as MNHEY and CDR2 as SMNVEV (reference sequence). This CDR3 has 14 amino acids.

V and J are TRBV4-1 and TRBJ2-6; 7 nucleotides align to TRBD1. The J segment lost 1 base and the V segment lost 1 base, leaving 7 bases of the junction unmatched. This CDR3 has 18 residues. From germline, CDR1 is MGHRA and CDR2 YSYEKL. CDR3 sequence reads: CASSQGAGGTSGANVLTF. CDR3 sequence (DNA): TGCGCCAGCAGCCAAGGAGCAGGGGGTACGTCTGGGGCCAACGTCCTGACTTTC.

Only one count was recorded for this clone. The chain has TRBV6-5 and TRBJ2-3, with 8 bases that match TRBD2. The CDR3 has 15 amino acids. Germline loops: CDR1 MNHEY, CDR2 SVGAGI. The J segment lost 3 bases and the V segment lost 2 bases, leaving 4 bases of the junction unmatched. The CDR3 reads CASSYGTSKTDTQYF. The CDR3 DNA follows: TGTGCCAGCAGTTACGGGACTAGTAAAACAGATACGCAGTATTTT.

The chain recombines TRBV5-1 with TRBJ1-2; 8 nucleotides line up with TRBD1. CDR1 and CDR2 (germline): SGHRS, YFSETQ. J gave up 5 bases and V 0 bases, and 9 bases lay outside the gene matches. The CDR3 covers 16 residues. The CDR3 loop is CASSLVAGGVNYGYTF. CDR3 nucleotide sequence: TGCGCCAGCAGCTTGGTGGCAGGGGGCGTCAATTATGGCTACACCTTC.

CDR3 sequence: CASGLGARGAFANTGELFF. CDR3 DNA: TGTGCCAGTGGGTTGGGTGCAAGGGGGGCGTTCGCGAACACCGGGGAGCTGTTTTTT. The chain recombines TRBV19 with TRBJ2-2; D might be TRBD1 or TRBD2, each matching 6 bases. The CDR3 sequence is 19 residues long. Trimming pared 8 bases from V and 0 bases from J, leaving 25 bases between. Germline values: CDR1 LNHDA, CDR2 SQIVND (reference sequence).

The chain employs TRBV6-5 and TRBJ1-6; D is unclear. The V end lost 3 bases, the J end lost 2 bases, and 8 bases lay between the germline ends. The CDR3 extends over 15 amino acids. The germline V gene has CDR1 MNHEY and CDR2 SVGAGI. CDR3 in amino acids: CASSYGVTYNSPLHF. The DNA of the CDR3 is TGTGCCAGCAGTTATGGAGTCACCTATAATTCACCCCTCCACTTT.

The CDR3 nucleotides read TGTGCCAGCAGATCGAGGGCCCTGAAGGACGAGCAGTACTTC. It codes for CASRSRALKDEQYF. The V gene is TRBV28, the J gene TRBJ2-7; D is perhaps TRBD2 (5 bases). Germline V lookup: CDR1 MDHEN, CDR2 SYDVKM. V was clipped by 6 bases and J by 5 bases, with 17 bases between them. This CDR3 region has 14 residues.

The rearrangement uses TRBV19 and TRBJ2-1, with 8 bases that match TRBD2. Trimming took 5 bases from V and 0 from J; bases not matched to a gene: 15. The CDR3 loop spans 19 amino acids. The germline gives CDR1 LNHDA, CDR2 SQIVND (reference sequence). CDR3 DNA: TGTGCCAGTAGTTCCCTCATCCCGGGGGGGGCTGGCTCCTACAATGAGCAGTTCTTC. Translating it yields CASSSLIPGGAGSYNEQFF.

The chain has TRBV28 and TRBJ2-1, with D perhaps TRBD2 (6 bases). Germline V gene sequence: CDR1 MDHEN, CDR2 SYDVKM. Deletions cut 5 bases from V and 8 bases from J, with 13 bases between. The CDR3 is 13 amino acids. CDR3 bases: TGTGCCAGCAGTACCCCGGGAGTCGATGAGCAGTTCTTC. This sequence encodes CASSTPGVDEQFF.

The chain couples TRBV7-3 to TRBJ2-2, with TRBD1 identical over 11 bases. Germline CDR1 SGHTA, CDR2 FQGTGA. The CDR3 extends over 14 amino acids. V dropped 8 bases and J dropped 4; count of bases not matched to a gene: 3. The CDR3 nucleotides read TGTGCCAGCGGGGACAGGGGGAGCACCGGGGAGCTGTTTTTT. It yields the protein CASGDRGSTGELFF.

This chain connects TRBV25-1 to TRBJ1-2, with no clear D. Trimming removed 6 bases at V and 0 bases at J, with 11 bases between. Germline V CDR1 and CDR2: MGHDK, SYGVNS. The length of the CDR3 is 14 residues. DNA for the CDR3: TGTGCCAGCAGCCCCCTTGGCGCTAACTATGGCTACACCTTC. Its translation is CASSPLGANYGYTF.

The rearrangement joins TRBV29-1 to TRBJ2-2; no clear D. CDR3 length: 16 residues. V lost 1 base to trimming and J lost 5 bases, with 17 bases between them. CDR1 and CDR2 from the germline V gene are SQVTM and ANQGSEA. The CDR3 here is CSVEAPSDPQTGELFF. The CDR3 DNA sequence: TGCAGCGTTGAAGCCCCGTCGGACCCACAGACCGGGGAGCTGTTTTTT.

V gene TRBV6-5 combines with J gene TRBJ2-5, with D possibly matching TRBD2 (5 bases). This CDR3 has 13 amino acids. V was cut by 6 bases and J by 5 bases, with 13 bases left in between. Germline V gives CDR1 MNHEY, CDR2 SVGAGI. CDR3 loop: CASRPGLWETQYF. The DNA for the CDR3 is TGTGCCAGCAGACCGGGATTGTGGGAGACCCAGTACTTC.

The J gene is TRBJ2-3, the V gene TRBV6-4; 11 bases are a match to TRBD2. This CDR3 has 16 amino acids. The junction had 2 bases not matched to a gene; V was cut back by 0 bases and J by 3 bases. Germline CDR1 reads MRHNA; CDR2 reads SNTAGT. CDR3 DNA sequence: TGTGCCAGCAGTGACTCTAGCGGGGGGGCGACAGATACGCAGTATTTT. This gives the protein CASSDSSGGATDTQYF.